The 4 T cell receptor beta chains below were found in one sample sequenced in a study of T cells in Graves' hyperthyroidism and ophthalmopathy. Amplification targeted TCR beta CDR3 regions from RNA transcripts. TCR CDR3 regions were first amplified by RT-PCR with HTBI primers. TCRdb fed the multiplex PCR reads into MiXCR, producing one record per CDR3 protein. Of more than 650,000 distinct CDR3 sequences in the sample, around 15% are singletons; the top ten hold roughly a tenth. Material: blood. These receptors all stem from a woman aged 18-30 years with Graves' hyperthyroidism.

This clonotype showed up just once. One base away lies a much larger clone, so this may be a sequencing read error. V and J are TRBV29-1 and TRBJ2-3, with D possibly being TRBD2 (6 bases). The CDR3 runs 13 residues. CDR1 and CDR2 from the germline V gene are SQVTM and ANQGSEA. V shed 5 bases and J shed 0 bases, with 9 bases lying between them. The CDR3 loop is CSVTSRSTDTQYF. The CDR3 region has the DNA TGCAGCGTTACTAGCAGGAGCACAGATACGCAGTATTTT.

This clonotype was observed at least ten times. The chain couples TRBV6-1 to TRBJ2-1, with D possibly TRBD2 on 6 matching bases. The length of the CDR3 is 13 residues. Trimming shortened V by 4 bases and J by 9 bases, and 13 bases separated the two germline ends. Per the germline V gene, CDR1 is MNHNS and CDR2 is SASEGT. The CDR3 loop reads CASSGTTLAEQFF. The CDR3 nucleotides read TGTGCCAGCAGTGGGACTACGTTGGCTGAGCAGTTCTTC.

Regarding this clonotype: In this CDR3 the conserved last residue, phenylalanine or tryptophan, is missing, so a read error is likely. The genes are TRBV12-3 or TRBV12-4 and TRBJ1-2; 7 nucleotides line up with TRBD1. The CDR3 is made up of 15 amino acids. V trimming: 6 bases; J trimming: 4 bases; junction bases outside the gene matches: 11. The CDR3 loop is CASRPLKGGGYGYTL. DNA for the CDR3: TGTGCCAGCAGGCCCCTAAAAGGGGGCGGCTATGGCTACACCCTC.

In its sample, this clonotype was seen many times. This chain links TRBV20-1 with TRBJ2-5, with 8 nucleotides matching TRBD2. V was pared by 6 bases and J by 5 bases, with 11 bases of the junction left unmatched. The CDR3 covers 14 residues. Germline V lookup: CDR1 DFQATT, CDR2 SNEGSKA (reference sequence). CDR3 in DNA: TGCAGTGCCAGCCGCCCGGCTAGCGGGGAGACCCAGTACTTC. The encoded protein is CSASRPASGETQYF.